The T cell receptor (beta chain) under discussion was sequenced for a study of T cell responses to AZD1222 COVID-19 vaccine. The assay was immunoSEQ multiplex PCR, and TCRdb's table has in-frame clones only and misses some. The sample holds tens of thousands of clones, roughly 84% seen once. Sequenced here: peripheral blood, sampled on day 0 of AZD1222 vaccination. The clonotype was recovered from an adult in good health.

CDR3 region: CASSLSPDGYEQYF. The CDR3 DNA sequence: TGCGCCAGCAGCTTGTCACCGGACGGCTACGAGCAGTACTTC. The V gene is TRBV5-1, the J gene TRBJ2-7; D is uncertain. Trimming cost V 1 base and J 3 bases, with 11 bases left between them. From germline, CDR1 is SGHRS and CDR2 YFSETQ. The CDR3 length is 14 residues.